Listed here are 5 T cell receptor beta chains from one sample, sequenced in a study of identical twins. TCRdb reanalysed the 5' RACE reads using MiXCR and keeps one entry per CDR3 protein. The table includes hundreds of thousands of distinct CDR3 sequences, about 20% detected once. The same data also went into a second study, on T cells expressing NK-cell markers.

The sequenced sample was PBMCs. The receptors derive from a young woman in good health.

The count of this clonotype is one. The chain links TRBV27 to TRBJ2-6; D gene ambiguous. Germline CDR1 MNHEY, CDR2 SMNVEV (reference sequence). Trimming took off 2 bases at V and 1 base at J, with 9 bases between the two ends. The CDR3 consists of 16 residues. The CDR3 sequence: CASSLQAFSGANVLTF. The CDR3 DNA reads TGTGCCAGCAGTTTACAGGCATTTTCTGGGGCCAACGTCCTGACTTTC.

The rearrangement uses TRBV4-1 and TRBJ1-2; D gene ambiguous. The CDR3 covers 13 residues. In germline, CDR1 is MGHRA, CDR2 YSYEKL. Trimming removed 9 bases from V and 6 bases from J, with 17 bases in between. The CDR3 reads CASSPVVDHGYTF. Written as DNA, the CDR3 is TGCGCCAGTTCCCCGGTCGTGGACCATGGCTACACCTTC.

The J gene is TRBJ2-7, the V gene TRBV5-6, with 8 positions matching TRBD1. V trimming: 3 bases; J trimming: 6 bases; junction bases outside the gene matches: 8. The CDR3 consists of 14 residues. The germline V gene encodes CDR1 SGHDT and CDR2 YYEEEE. The CDR3 nucleotides read TGTGCCAGCAGCTCGAGCAGGGGGCCGCGCGAGCAGTACTTC. It codes for CASSSSRGPREQYF.

This clonotype was seen at least ten times. The V call is TRBV12-3 or TRBV12-4, the J call TRBJ2-2; perhaps TRBD1 as D (6 bases). The CDR3 is 14 residues long. The V gene lost 6 bases and the J gene lost 6 bases, with 14 bases spanning the gap. Here the CDR3 DNA reads TGTGCCAGCAGCCTCAGGGGAACGGCCGGGGAGCTGTTTTTT. Its protein product is CASSLRGTAGELFF.

The V gene is TRBV20-1, the J gene TRBJ2-7, with 9 bases lining up with TRBD2. This CDR3 is built from 14 residues. With V trimmed by 7 bases and J by 5 bases, 12 bases remained unmatched. Germline CDR1 DFQATT, CDR2 SNEGSKA (reference sequence). Written as DNA, the CDR3 is TGCAGTGTTCCCCCCGGGACTAGCTGGGACGAGCAGTACTTC. Its protein is CSVPPGTSWDEQYF.